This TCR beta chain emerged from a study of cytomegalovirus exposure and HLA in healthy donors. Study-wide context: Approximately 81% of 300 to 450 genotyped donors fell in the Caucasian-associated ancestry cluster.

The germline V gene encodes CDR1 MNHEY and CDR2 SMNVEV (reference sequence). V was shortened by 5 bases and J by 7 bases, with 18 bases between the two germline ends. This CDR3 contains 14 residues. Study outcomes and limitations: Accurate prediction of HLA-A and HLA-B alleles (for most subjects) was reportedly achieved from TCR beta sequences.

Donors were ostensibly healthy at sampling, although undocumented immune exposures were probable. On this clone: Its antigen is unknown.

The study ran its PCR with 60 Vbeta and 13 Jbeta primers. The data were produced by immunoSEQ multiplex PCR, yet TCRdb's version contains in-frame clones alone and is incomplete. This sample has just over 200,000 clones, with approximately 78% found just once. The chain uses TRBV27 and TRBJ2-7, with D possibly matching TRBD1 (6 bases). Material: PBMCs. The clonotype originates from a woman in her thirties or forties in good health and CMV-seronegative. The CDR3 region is CASSHRQERGEQYF. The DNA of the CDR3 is TGTGCCAGCAGTCACAGACAGGAGAGAGGGGAGCAGTACTTC.